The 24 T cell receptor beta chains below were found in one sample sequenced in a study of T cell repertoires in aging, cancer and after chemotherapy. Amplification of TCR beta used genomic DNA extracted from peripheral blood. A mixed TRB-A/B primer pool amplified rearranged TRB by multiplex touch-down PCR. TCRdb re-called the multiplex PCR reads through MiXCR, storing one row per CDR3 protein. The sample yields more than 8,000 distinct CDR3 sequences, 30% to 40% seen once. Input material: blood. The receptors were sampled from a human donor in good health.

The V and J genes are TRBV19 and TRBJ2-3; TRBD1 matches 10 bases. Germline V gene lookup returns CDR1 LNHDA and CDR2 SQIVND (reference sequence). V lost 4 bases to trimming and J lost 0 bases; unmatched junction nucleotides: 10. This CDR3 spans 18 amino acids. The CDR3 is CASSNGTGEVGSTDTQYF. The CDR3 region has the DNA TGTGCCAGTAGTAACGGGACAGGGGAGGTCGGAAGCACAGATACGCAGTATTTT.

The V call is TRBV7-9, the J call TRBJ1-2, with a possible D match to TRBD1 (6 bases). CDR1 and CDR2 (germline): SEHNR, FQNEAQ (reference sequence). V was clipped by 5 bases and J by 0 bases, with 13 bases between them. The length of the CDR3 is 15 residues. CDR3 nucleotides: TGTGCCAGCAGCCGGGGGGCAGGAGCTAACTATGGCTACACCTTC. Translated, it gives CASSRGAGANYGYTF.

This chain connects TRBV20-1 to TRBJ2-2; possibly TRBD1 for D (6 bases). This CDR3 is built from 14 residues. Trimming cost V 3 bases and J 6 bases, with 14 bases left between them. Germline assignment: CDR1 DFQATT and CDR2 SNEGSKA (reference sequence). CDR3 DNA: TGCAGTGCTAGCTGGGGGCGCAGTCCCGGGGAGCTGTTTTTT. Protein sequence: CSASWGRSPGELFF.

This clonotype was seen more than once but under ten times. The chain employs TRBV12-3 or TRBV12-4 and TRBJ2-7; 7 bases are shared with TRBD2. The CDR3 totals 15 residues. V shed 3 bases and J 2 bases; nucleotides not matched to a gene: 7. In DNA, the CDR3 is TGTGCCAGCAGTTTTCCCCCAGCGGGAACCTACGAGCAGTACTTC. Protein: CASSFPPAGTYEQYF.

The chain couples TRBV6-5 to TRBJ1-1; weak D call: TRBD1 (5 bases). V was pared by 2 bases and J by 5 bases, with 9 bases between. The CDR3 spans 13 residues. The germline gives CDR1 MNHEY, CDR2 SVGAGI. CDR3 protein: CASSYEGRTEAFF. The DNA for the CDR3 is TGTGCCAGCAGTTACGAGGGGAGAACTGAAGCTTTCTTT.

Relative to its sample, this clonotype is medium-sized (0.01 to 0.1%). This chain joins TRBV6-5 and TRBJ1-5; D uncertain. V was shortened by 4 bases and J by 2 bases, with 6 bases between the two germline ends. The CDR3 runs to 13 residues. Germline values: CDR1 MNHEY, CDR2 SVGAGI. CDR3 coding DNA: TGTGCCAGCAGTTCGATCGGCAATCAGCCCCAGCATTTT. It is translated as CASSSIGNQPQHF.

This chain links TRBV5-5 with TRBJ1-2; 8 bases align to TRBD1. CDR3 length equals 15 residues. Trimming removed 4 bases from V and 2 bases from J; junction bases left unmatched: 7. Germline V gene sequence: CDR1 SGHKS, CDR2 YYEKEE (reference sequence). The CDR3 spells CASSASGGVNYGYTF. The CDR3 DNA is TGTGCCAGCAGCGCCTCAGGGGGCGTAAACTATGGCTACACCTTC.

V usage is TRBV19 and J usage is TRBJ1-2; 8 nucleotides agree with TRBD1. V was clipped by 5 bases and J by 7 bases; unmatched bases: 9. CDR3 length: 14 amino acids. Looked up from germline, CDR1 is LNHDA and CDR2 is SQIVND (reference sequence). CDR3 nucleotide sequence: TGTGCCAGTAGTTCTTCGGACAGGGTGGTTGGCTACACCTTC. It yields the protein CASSSSDRVVGYTF.

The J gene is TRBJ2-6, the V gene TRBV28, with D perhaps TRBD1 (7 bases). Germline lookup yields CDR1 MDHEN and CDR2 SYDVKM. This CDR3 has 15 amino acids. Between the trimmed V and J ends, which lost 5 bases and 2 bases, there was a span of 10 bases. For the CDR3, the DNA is TGTGCCAGCAGTCGCGGGACAGCTGGGGCCAACGTCCTGACTTTC. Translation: CASSRGTAGANVLTF.

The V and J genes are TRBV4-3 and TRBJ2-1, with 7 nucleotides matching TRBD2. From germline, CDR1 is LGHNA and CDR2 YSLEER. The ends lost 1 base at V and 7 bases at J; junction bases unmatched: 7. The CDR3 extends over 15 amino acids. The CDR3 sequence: CASSQVGGGGNEQFF. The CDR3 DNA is TGCGCCAGCAGCCAAGTCGGTGGGGGGGGAAATGAGCAGTTCTTC.

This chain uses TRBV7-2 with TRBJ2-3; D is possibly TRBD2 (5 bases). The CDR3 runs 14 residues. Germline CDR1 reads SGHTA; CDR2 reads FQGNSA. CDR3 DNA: TGTGCTACGCAACGAGCGGACCGCACAGATACGCAGTATTTT. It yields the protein CATQRADRTDTQYF.

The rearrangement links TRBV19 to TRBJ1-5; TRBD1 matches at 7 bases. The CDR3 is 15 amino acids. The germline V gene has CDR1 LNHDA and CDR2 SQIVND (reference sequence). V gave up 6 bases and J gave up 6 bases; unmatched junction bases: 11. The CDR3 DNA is TGTGCCAGTAGCCCGACAGGGCGAATAAGTCAGCCCCAGCATTTT. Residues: CASSPTGRISQPQHF.

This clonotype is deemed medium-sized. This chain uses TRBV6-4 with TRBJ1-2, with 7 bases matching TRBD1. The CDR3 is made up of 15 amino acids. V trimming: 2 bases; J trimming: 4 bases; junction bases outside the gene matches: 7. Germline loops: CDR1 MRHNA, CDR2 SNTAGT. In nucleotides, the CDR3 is TGTGCCAGCAGTGACGGGAACAGGGGTACCTATGGCTACACCTTC. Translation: CASSDGNRGTYGYTF.

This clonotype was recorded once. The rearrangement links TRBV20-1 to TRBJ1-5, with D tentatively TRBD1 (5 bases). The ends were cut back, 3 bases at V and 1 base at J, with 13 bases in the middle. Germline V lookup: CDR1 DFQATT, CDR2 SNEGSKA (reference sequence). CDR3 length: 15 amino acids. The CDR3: CSASRFQGSNQPQHF. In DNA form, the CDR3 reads TGCAGTGCTAGTAGATTCCAGGGAAGCAATCAGCCCCAGCATTTT.

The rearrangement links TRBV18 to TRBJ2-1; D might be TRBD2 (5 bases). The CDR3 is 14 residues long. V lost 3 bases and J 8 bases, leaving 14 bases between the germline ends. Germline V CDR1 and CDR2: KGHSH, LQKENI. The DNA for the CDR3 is TGTGCCAGCTCACCCGGGAATTCGGTAGATGAGCAGTTCTTC. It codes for CASSPGNSVDEQFF.

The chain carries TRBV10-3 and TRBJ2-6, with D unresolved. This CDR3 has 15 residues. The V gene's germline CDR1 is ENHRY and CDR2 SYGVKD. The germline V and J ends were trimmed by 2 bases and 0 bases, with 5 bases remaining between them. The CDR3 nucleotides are TGTGCCATCAGTGAGACAAACTCTGGGGCCAACGTCCTGACTTTC. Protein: CAISETNSGANVLTF.

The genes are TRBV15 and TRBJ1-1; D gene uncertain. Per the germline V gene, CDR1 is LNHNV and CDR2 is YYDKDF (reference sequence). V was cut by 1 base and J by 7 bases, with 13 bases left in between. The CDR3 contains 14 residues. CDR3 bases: TGTGCCACCAGCAGAGCCCTGAGCAGAGGTGAAGCTTTCTTT. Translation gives CATSRALSRGEAFF.

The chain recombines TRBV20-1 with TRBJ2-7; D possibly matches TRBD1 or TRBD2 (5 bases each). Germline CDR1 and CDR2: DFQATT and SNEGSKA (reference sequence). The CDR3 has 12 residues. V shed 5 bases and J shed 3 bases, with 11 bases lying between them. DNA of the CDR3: TGCAGTGCTGTCGGGACCTACTACGAGCAGTACTTC. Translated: CSAVGTYYEQYF.

CDR3 loop: CSAREGTSGRETQYF. The CDR3, as DNA: TGCAGTGCTAGAGAGGGGACTAGCGGTAGGGAGACCCAGTACTTC. The chain uses TRBV20-1 and TRBJ2-5, with TRBD2 matching 11 bases. This CDR3 comprises 15 residues. Germline loops: CDR1 DFQATT, CDR2 SNEGSKA (reference sequence). V gave up 0 bases and J gave up 5 bases; unmatched junction bases: 5.

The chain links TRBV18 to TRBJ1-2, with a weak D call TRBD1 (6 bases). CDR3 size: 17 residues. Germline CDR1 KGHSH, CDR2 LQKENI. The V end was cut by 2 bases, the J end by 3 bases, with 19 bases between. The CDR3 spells CASSPSLATRGDYGYTF. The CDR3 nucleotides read TGTGCCAGCTCACCAAGCCTCGCCACCAGGGGTGACTATGGCTACACCTTC. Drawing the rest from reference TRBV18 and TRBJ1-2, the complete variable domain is NAGVMQNPRHLVRRRGQEARLRCSPMKGHSHVYWYRQLPEEGLKFMVYLQKENIIDESGMPKERFSAEFPKEGPSILRIQQVVRGDSAAYFCASSPSLATRGDYGYTFGSGTRLTVV.

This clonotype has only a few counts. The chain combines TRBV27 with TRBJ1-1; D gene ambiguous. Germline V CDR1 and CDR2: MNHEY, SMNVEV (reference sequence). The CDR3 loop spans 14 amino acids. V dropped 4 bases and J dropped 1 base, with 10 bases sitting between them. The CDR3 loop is CASSYSGWNTEAFF. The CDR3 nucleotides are TGTGCCAGCAGTTATTCGGGTTGGAACACTGAAGCTTTCTTT.

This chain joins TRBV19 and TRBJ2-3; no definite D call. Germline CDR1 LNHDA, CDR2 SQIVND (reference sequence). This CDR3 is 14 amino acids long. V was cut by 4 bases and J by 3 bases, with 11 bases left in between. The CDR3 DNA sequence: TGTGCCAGTAGTACCCGTGGGCAGACAGATACGCAGTATTTT. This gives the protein CASSTRGQTDTQYF.

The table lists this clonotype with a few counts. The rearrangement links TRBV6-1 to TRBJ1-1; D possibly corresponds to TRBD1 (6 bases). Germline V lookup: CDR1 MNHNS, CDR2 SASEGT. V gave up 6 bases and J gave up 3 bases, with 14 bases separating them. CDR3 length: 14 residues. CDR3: CASRHQQGDTEAFF. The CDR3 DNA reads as TGTGCCAGCAGGCACCAACAGGGAGACACTGAAGCTTTCTTT.

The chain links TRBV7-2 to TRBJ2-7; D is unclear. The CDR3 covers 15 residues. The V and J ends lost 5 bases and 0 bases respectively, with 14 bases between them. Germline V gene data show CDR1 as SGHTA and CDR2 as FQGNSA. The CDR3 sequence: CASSQGPRSSYEQYF. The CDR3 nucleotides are TGTGCCAGCAGCCAAGGTCCCCGAAGCTCCTACGAGCAGTACTTC.